This T cell receptor beta chain was sequenced in a study of CD8 T cell repertoires and HIV-1 epitope variants. Study at large: An uncultured baseline aliquot held 1M T cells. Whole-study findings and limits: The TAALDMSHF plasma variant had no responses, unlike KF9 (roughly five clonotypes) and HW9 (one). About 10 antigen-specific TCR beta clonotypes were found; roughly six seemed cross-reactive to variants.

The CDR3 loop spans 15 amino acids. V shed 1 base, J shed 5 bases, and the junction held 9 bases outside the gene matches. Germline V gene lookup returns CDR1 SGDLS and CDR2 YYNGEE. Concerning this clone itself: Its antigen is unidentified.

TCR beta CDR3 was sequenced at survey depth on immunoSEQ. Here immunoSEQ multiplex PCR was the method, and the copy in TCRdb shows in-frame clones only, minus some. The table has about 5,000 clones, roughly three fifths seen once. This receptor was obtained from a male donor with HIV. The sequencing input was cultured CD8+ T cells derived from PBMCs. The rearrangement links TRBV9 to TRBJ2-7; 7 bases agree with TRBD1. CDR3 sequence: CASSVTAQGIHEQYF. CDR3 in DNA: TGTGCCAGCAGCGTAACAGCACAGGGGATACACGAGCAGTACTTC.